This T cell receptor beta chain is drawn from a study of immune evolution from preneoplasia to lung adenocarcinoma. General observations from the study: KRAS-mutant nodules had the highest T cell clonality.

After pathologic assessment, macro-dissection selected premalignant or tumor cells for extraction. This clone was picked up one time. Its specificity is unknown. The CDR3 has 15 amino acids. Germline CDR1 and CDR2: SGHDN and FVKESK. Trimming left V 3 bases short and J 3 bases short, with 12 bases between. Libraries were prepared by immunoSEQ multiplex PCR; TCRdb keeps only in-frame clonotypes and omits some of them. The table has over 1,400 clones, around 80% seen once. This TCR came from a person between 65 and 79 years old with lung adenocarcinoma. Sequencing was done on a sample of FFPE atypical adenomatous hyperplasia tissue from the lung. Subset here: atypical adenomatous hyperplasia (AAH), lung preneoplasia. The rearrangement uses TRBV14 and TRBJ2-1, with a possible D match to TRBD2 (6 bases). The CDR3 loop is CASSHGGEDYNEQFF. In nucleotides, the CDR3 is TGTGCCAGCAGCCATGGTGGGGAGGACTACAATGAGCAGTTCTTC.